Given below is one T cell receptor beta chain in context. These data originate in a study of blood T cell repertoires in COVID-19. Whole-study context: Samples came from the United States, Italy and Spain, spanning acute and convalescent COVID-19. T cells, B-cell-depleted T cells, or PBMCs supplied cDNA or gDNA.

Seattle patients were enrolled during active infection and followed longitudinally. Trimming shortened V by 3 bases and J by 1 base, and 6 bases separated the two germline ends. This CDR3 comprises 13 residues. Source study methods: The assay estimated nucleated cells by amplifying reference gene primers. The assay was immunoSEQ multiplex PCR, and TCRdb's table has in-frame clones only and misses some. V and J calls and clone size come straight from that table; D and trimming were deduced from the DNA. The sample holds a few hundred thousand clones, around 90% seen once. This clonotype originated in a woman aged 60 to 75 with COVID-19, enrolled during active disease. V gene TRBV12-3 or TRBV12-4 combines with J gene TRBJ1-1; D uncertain. Input material: peripheral blood. Here the CDR3 reads CASSFRRNTEAFF. The CDR3 DNA sequence: TGTGCCAGCAGTTTTAGGAGGAACACTGAAGCTTTCTTT.